A selection of T cell receptor beta chains follows, all from one sample in a study of shared clonotypes between healthy human individuals. Clones were sequenced by immunoSEQ multiplex PCR, and TCRdb holds only the in-frame ones, with some missing. This table has hundreds of thousands of clones, approximately 90% appearing once. Sequencing used naive CD8+ T cells sorted from blood. The receptors derive from a young man in good health. Each CDR3 is given without its conserved first and last residue. The listing skips clone size in some rows; elsewhere it reads once, few, many or a size class.

j_call v_call clone_size cdr3_aa
TRBJ2-2 TRBV4-1 - ASSLRGAGELF
TRBJ2-5 TRBV29-1 - SVVIAGEARETQY
TRBJ2-3 TRBV28 - ASSLTGSTDTQY
TRBJ2-3 TRBV5-8 - ASSHLAGGLWEDTQY
TRBJ2-7 TRBV11-3 - ASSTGTSSEQY
TRBJ2-1 TRBV27 - ASQKELGDNEQF
TRBJ2-3 TRBV27 - ASRSGTPLMDTQY
TRBJ1-5 TRBV18 - ASSPYKISYQPQH
TRBJ2-1 TRBV29-1 - SVGWGRNYNEQF
TRBJ2-7 TRBV14 - ASSQQGGRYEQY
TRBJ2-7 TRBV13 - ASSFSGLAGLSYEQY
TRBJ2-3 TRBV6-1 few ASSEVAGGPDTQY
TRBJ1-1 TRBV6-1 once ASSEAPRAGTTEAF
TRBJ2-7 TRBV29-1 once SALAASSYEQY
TRBJ2-3 TRBV6-6 - ASSLTSGRATDTQY
TRBJ2-7 TRBV10-3 few AIRDLYEQY
TRBJ2-7 TRBV4-1 - ASSQVPAGGHEQY
TRBJ2-7 TRBV4-1 - ASSQDADEPGPLYEQY
TRBJ1-3 TRBV29-1 - SARTGEGTIY
TRBJ2-7 TRBV13 - ASSFRTDSWYEQY
TRBJ2-5 TRBV11-2 once ASTHYDEGETQY
TRBJ2-2 TRBV27 once ASTNTGELF
TRBJ2-1 TRBV27 - ASSESGPYNEQF
TRBJ2-6 TRBV4-1 once ASSQASTEVLLGSGANVLT
TRBJ2-1 TRBV9 - ASTGLATVEQF
TRBJ1-5 TRBV27 - ASSLYAGLGQPQH
TRBJ2-7 TRBV6-1 - ASRLTGDPYEQY
TRBJ2-1 TRBV11-2 - ASSLYYEQF
TRBJ2-1 TRBV7-9 - ASSSLAGAYNEQF
TRBJ2-1 TRBV6-6 - ASSYSSTTEYDEQF
TRBJ2-1 TRBV30 - AWSAGASSYNEQF
TRBJ2-1 TRBV5-6 - ASSLGAGSEQF
TRBJ1-5 TRBV19 - ASSLTGRNQPQH
TRBJ2-2 TRBV4-3 - ASSQVLAGVTGELF
TRBJ2-1 TRBV7-9 - ASSVREDEQF
TRBJ2-5 TRBV27 - ASSLRETQY
TRBJ2-1 TRBV29-1 once SVAGLAVNYNEQF
TRBJ1-2 TRBV5-4 - ASSVDRANYGYT
TRBJ2-3 TRBV28 - ASRERFLGADTQY
TRBJ1-5 TRBV10-2 - ASSESQVASNQPQH
TRBJ1-1 TRBV6-5 once ASSYRGVNTEAF
TRBJ2-7 TRBV5-4 - ASSLGLEGQRGYEQY
TRBJ2-2 TRBV6-1 - ASSEGLAGGGTGELF
TRBJ2-1 TRBV27 - ASSLIAGGPYNEQF
TRBJ2-1 TRBV5-1 - ASSPWNLNEQF
TRBJ2-5 TRBV28 - ASSSGTEETQY
TRBJ2-7 TRBV5-4 - ASSLQASGILYEQY
TRBJ2-5 TRBV15 - ATSDFQGETQY
TRBJ1-5 TRBV29-1 once SVVGTGGNQPQH
TRBJ2-1 TRBV5-6 - ASSSGIANTEQF
TRBJ2-3 TRBV9 - ASSVEGTAPDTQY
TRBJ1-3 TRBV27 - ASSFSGSGNTIY
TRBJ1-2 TRBV7-6 few ASSSHDRDYGYT
TRBJ2-2 TRBV5-8 - ASSYYWETGELF